Following are 21 T cell receptor beta chains from one sample sequenced in a study of blood T cell repertoires in COVID-19. Data came from immunoSEQ multiplex PCR; TCRdb stores just in-frame clones and leaves some out. This sample yields 130,000 or so clones, of which about four fifths are seen a single time; 3% to 3.5% belongs to the top ten. The sample comprised peripheral blood. The receptors stem from an elderly woman with acute or convalescent COVID-19.

The V call is TRBV7-2, the J call TRBJ1-4; 7 bases agree with TRBD1. The CDR3 runs to 16 residues. Germline V gene sequence: CDR1 SGHTA, CDR2 FQGNSA. V lost 2 bases and J lost 7; bases outside the gene matches: 10. The CDR3 nucleotides read TGTGCCAGCAGCTTACCAGGACAGGCCTCTGGTGAAAAACTGTTTTTT. Translating gives CASSLPGQASGEKLFF.

Only a few counts were recorded for this clone. V and J are TRBV2 and TRBJ1-1; 7 bases are a match to TRBD1. The junction had 12 bases not matched to a gene; V was cut back by 5 bases and J by 6 bases. CDR3 length equals 15 residues. Germline V gene sequence: CDR1 SNHLY, CDR2 FYNNEI. The DNA of the CDR3 is TGTGCCAGCAGTACCCAACAGGGGTTGTTAGCTGAAGCTTTCTTT. Translating it yields CASSTQQGLLAEAFF.

The V call is TRBV6-5, the J call TRBJ2-3, with 8 bases fitting TRBD1. The CDR3 contains 14 residues. Trimming at V came to 7 bases and at J to 3 bases, leaving 6 bases not matched to a gene. Germline-derived CDR1 and CDR2 are MNHEY and SVGAGI. The CDR3 region has the DNA TGTGCCAGCACCAAACAGGGGGGTACAGATACGCAGTATTTT. Amino acids: CASTKQGGTDTQYF.

The chain is built from TRBV7-2 and TRBJ2-5; perhaps TRBD2 as D (5 bases). V was pared by 4 bases and J by 7 bases, with 19 bases between. This CDR3 comprises 15 residues. Germline CDR1 SGHTA, CDR2 FQGNSA. The CDR3 reads CASSWVMGHEGTQYF. The DNA for the CDR3 is TGTGCCAGCAGCTGGGTCATGGGCCATGAGGGGACCCAGTACTTC. Variable domain in full (rest from reference TRBV7-2 and TRBJ2-5): GAGVSQSPSNKVTEKGKDVELRCDPISGHTALYWYRQSLGQGLEFLIYFQGNSAPDKSGLPSDRFSAERTGGSVSTLTIQRTQQEDSAVYLCASSWVMGHEGTQYFGPGTRLLVL.

This chain connects TRBV4-2 to TRBJ1-3, with D perhaps matching TRBD1 (5 bases). Trimming left V 1 base short and J 4 bases short, with 11 bases between. This CDR3 comprises 15 residues. In germline, CDR1 is LGHNA, CDR2 YNFKEQ. CDR3 region: CASSQVRGQGNTIYF. The CDR3 region has the DNA TGTGCCAGCAGCCAAGTCAGAGGACAAGGAAACACCATATATTTT.

The chain joins TRBV9 to TRBJ2-7, with 8 positions matching TRBD2. Losses at the gene ends were 0 bases for V and 3 bases for J; bases not matched to a gene: 8. The CDR3 has 16 amino acids. Germline CDR1 and CDR2: SGDLS and YYNGEE. The CDR3 DNA reads as TGTGCCAGCAGCGTAGGTGCGGGACTAGGAGTCTACGAGCAGTACTTC. This codes for CASSVGAGLGVYEQYF.

The chain couples TRBV5-5 to TRBJ2-7; 8 bases are shared with TRBD1. Trimming removed 4 bases from V and 2 bases from J; junction bases left unmatched: 8. Germline values: CDR1 SGHKS, CDR2 YYEKEE (reference sequence). There are 15 residues in the CDR3. The CDR3 protein is CASSQFDRGAYEQYF. CDR3 bases: TGTGCCAGCAGCCAATTCGACAGGGGCGCCTACGAGCAGTACTTC.

This clone is a singleton in its sample. The chain uses TRBV5-8 and TRBJ2-6; D is perhaps TRBD1 (6 bases). With 0 bases removed from V and 1 base from J, the gap between germline ends came to 17 bases. There are 19 residues in the CDR3. CDR1 and CDR2 from the germline V gene are SGHTS and YDEGEE. The CDR3 sequence: CASSLVRLRGVSGANVLTF. In nucleotides, the CDR3 is TGTGCCAGCAGCTTGGTGCGTCTCAGGGGAGTTTCTGGGGCCAACGTCCTGACTTTC. Drawing the rest from reference TRBV5-8 and TRBJ2-6, the complete variable domain is EAGVTQSPTHLIKTRGQQATLRCSPISGHTSVYWYQQALGLGLQFLLWYDEGEERNRGNFPPRFSGRQFPNYSSELNVNALELEDSALYLCASSLVRLRGVSGANVLTFGAGSRLTVL.

V and J are TRBV7-9 and TRBJ1-4; tentatively, D is TRBD1 (5 bases). The V end lost 7 bases, the J end lost 8 bases, and 11 bases lay between the germline ends. Germline values: CDR1 SEHNR, CDR2 FQNEAQ (reference sequence). The CDR3 is 12 residues long. CDR3 sequence reads: CASTQGGEKLFF. The CDR3 nucleotides are TGTGCCAGCACCCAGGGTGGGGAAAAACTGTTTTTT.

The CDR3 protein is CASSLEGGRASYSNQPQHF. The DNA of the CDR3 is TGTGCCAGCAGCTTAGAAGGGGGCAGGGCCTCGTATAGCAATCAGCCCCAGCATTTT. This rearrangement joins TRBV7-2 to TRBJ1-5; 7 nucleotides line up with TRBD1. The CDR3 is made up of 19 amino acids. The ends lost 1 base at V and 0 bases at J; junction bases unmatched: 12. Per the germline V gene, CDR1 is SGHTA and CDR2 is FQGNSA.

This clone appeared a single time. The rearrangement joins TRBV14 to TRBJ1-2; TRBD1 matches at 7 bases. V gave up 3 bases and J gave up 5 bases; unmatched junction bases: 18. Germline CDR1 SGHDN, CDR2 FVKESK. The CDR3 extends over 18 amino acids. The CDR3 nucleotides are TGTGCCAGCAGCCACGCAAAATTCGAATGGACAGGAGAATATGGCTACACCTTC. Encoded protein: CASSHAKFEWTGEYGYTF. The entire variable domain, with the rest obtained from reference TRBV14 and TRBJ1-2, is as follows: EAGVTQFPSHSVIEKGQTVTLRCDPISGHDNLYWYRRVMGKEIKFLLHFVKESKQDESGMPNNRFLAERTGGTYSTLKVQPAELEDSGVYFCASSHAKFEWTGEYGYTFGSGTRLTVV.

There are a few counts of this clone. The chain carries TRBV5-5 and TRBJ1-1; TRBD1 aligns across 7 bases. Per germline, CDR1 SGHKS and CDR2 YYEKEE (reference sequence). Trimming took 0 bases from V and 4 from J; bases not matched to a gene: 6. This CDR3 has 15 amino acids. CDR3 nucleotides: TGTGCCAGCAGCTTGGCACAGGGGTTCGGCACTGAAGCTTTCTTT. Its translation is CASSLAQGFGTEAFF.

This chain links TRBV6-2 or TRBV6-3 with TRBJ1-1; no reliable D call. V was cut by 7 bases and J by 5 bases, with 14 bases left in between. Germline CDR1 MNHEY, CDR2 SVGEGT. The CDR3 runs 13 residues. DNA for the CDR3: TGTGCCAGCACCCCATGGAGGGCTACTGAAGCTTTCTTT. Translation: CASTPWRATEAFF.

J is TRBJ1-6 and V is TRBV6-5; D possibly corresponds to TRBD1 (6 bases). The CDR3 has 15 amino acids. Trimming removed 5 bases from V and 10 bases from J, with 18 bases in between. CDR1 is MNHEY and CDR2 is SVGAGI in the germline V gene. CDR3 DNA: TGTGCCAGCAGTCCCAACAAACAGGGAGTATCACCCCTCCACTTT. This codes for CASSPNKQGVSPLHF.

This chain uses TRBV19 with TRBJ1-2; D uncertain. CDR1 and CDR2 (germline): LNHDA, SQIVND (reference sequence). The CDR3 consists of 13 residues. V lost 3 bases, J lost 8 bases, and 13 bases lay in between. CDR3 in amino acids: CASSMSEAGGYTF. For the CDR3, the DNA is TGTGCCAGTAGTATGTCGGAGGCGGGGGGCTACACCTTC. Full variable domain (remainder filled in from reference TRBV19 and TRBJ1-2): DGGITQSPKYLFRKEGQNVTLSCEQNLNHDAMYWYRQDPGQGLRLIYYSQIVNDFQKGDIAEGYSVSREKKESFPLTVTSAQKNPTAFYLCASSMSEAGGYTFGSGTRLTVV.

This rearrangement joins TRBV5-4 to TRBJ2-7; the D gene is possibly TRBD2 (6 bases). V gave up 4 bases and J gave up 6 bases, with 14 bases separating them. The V gene's germline CDR1 is SGHNT and CDR2 YYREEE (reference sequence). There are 13 residues in the CDR3. For the CDR3, the DNA is TGTGCCAGCAGCCACACCGGGACTTCCGAGCAGTACTTC. Translation: CASSHTGTSEQYF.

This clone came up a few times. The J gene is TRBJ1-1, the V gene TRBV27; possibly TRBD1 for D (6 bases). This CDR3 comprises 15 residues. The germline gives CDR1 MNHEY, CDR2 SMNVEV (reference sequence). The V gene lost 4 bases and the J gene lost 2 bases, with 14 bases spanning the gap. Here the CDR3 reads CASSSQTGFNTEAFF. In DNA, the CDR3 is TGTGCCAGCAGTTCTCAGACAGGCTTTAACACTGAAGCTTTCTTT.

V gene TRBV5-1 combines with J gene TRBJ1-2; D might be TRBD1 (6 bases). The CDR3 consists of 13 residues. CDR1 SGHRS and CDR2 YFSETQ come from the germline V gene. The V end lost 7 bases, the J end lost 4 bases, and 14 bases lay between the germline ends. For the CDR3, the DNA is TGCGCCAGCCCGCTCAGGGGCCCCTATGGCTACACCTTC. Protein sequence: CASPLRGPYGYTF.

The genes are TRBV2 and TRBJ2-3, with 8 bases aligning to TRBD1. Germline V gene sequence: CDR1 SNHLY, CDR2 FYNNEI. The CDR3 covers 15 residues. The V and J ends lost 4 bases and 0 bases, in that order; junction bases with no gene match: 3. The CDR3, as DNA: TGTGCCAGCAGTGTTAGGACAGGGAGCACAGATACGCAGTATTTT. Its translation: CASSVRTGSTDTQYF.

V is TRBV2 and J is TRBJ2-1, with 10 bases fitting TRBD2. Germline CDR1 is SNHLY and CDR2 is FYNNEI. J lost 5 bases, V lost 4 bases, and 8 bases had no gene match. This CDR3 comprises 16 residues. The CDR3 sequence: CASSGWASGGDNEQFF. The DNA of the CDR3 is TGTGCCAGCAGTGGTTGGGCTAGCGGGGGAGACAATGAGCAGTTCTTC. Full variable domain (missing parts from reference TRBV2 and TRBJ2-1): EPEVTQTPSHQVTQMGQEVILRCVPISNHLYFYWYRQILGQKVEFLVSFYNNEISEKSEIFDDQFSVERPDGSNFTLKIRSTKLEDSAMYFCASSGWASGGDNEQFFGPGTRLTVL.

This chain connects TRBV19 to TRBJ2-3, with D maybe TRBD2 (7 bases). Germline CDR1 is LNHDA and CDR2 is SQIVND (reference sequence). The CDR3 has 19 amino acids. Trimming left V 4 bases short and J 1 base short, with 24 bases between. The CDR3 region is CASSRRGGPAGLGTDTQYF. The CDR3 nucleotides are TGTGCCAGTAGTAGGAGGGGGGGCCCGGCTGGGCTAGGCACAGATACGCAGTATTTT.